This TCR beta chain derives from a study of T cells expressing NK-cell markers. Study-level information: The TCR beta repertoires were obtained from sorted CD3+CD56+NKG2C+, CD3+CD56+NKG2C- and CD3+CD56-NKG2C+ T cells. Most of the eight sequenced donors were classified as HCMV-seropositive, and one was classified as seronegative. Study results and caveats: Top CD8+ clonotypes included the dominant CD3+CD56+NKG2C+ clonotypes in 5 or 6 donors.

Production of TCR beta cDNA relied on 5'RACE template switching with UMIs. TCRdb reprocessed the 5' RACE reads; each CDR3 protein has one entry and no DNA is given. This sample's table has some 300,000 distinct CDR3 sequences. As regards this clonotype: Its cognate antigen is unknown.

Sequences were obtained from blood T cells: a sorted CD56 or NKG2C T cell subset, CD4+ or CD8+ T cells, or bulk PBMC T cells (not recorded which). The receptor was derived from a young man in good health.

CDR3 amino acids: CASTRRGSEDTQYF. The chain has TRBV12-3 or TRBV12-4 and TRBJ2-3; TCRdb gives TRBD2 as the D gene, but with no DNA this cannot be confirmed. The CDR3 has 14 amino acids.